A selection of T cell receptor beta chains follows, all from one sample in a study of neoadjuvant anti-PD-1 for oral cavity cancer. Only in-frame clones appear in the TCRdb table, and some are missing; sequencing was by immunoSEQ multiplex PCR. This sample carries about 81,000 clones, approximately 84% of them seen once, and the ten largest clones take about 3.4%. Sequenced material: PBMCs, taken before nivolumab (anti-PD-1) treatment. The receptors shown here come from a person aged 35 to 85 with oral cavity squamous cell carcinoma. The CDR3 runs from the conserved cysteine through the conserved F or W. The D gene is left open where the match is weak. The size of a clone is reported for some rows only, either as once, few or many, or as a class for expanded clones.

v_call	clone_size	d_call	j_call	cdr3_aa	cdr3_nt
TRBV28	NA	NA	TRBJ1-5	CASSSERTLRAQHF	TGTGCCAGCAGTTCGGAGAGGACCCTGAGGGCCCAGCATTTT
TRBV11-2	NA	NA	TRBJ2-3	CASSSTPGGIDTQYF	TGTGCCAGCAGCTCCACCCCCGGCGGGATAGATACGCAGTATTTT
TRBV6-4	NA	NA	TRBJ2-3	CASSDGTSTDTQYF	TGTGCCAGCAGTGACGGGACTAGCACAGATACGCAGTATTTT
TRBV2	NA	NA	TRBJ1-5	CASSGQYLDAQHF	TGTGCCAGCAGTGGACAGTATCTCGACGCCCAGCATTTT
TRBV11-2	few	TRBD1	TRBJ1-1	CASTTGTGDGEAFF	TGTGCCAGCACCACCGGGACAGGGGATGGTGAAGCTTTCTTT
TRBV5-6	NA	NA	TRBJ2-7	CASSSLGAYEQYF	TGTGCCAGCAGCTCTCTGGGTGCCTACGAGCAGTACTTC
TRBV11-3	NA	NA	TRBJ2-1	CASSEGPDNEQFF	TGTGCCAGCAGCGAGGGGCCAGACAATGAGCAGTTCTTC
TRBV11-2	NA	NA	TRBJ2-3	CASSFKTGTSTDTQYF	TGTGCCAGCAGCTTCAAGACAGGGACTAGCACAGATACGCAGTATTTT
TRBV27	NA	TRBD1	TRBJ1-5	CASSPWTGEEAQHF	TGTGCCAGCAGTCCGTGGACAGGGGAAGAGGCCCAGCATTTT
TRBV6-1	NA	NA	TRBJ2-7	CASSEPGPQGASTYEQYF	TGTGCCAGCAGTGAACCGGGACCCCAAGGCGCCAGCACATACGAGCAGTACTTC
TRBV28	few	NA	TRBJ2-7	CASSYNSGLKQYF	TGTGCCAGCAGTTACAACTCAGGGTTAAAGCAGTACTTC
TRBV6-1	NA	TRBD1	TRBJ1-5	CASSEAGQGSQPQHF	TGTGCCAGCAGTGAAGCCGGACAGGGGAGTCAGCCCCAGCATTTT
TRBV9	NA	NA	TRBJ2-1	CASSPGRYNEQFF	TGTGCCAGCAGCCCCGGTCGGTACAATGAGCAGTTCTTC
TRBV5-1	NA	NA	TRBJ2-7	CASSPRTGGPGEQYF	TGCGCCAGCAGCCCCCGGACAGGAGGGCCCGGCGAGCAGTACTTC
TRBV6-1	NA	TRBD2	TRBJ2-3	CASSEWSGTTDTQYF	TGTGCCAGCAGTGAATGGAGCGGGACCACAGATACGCAGTATTTT
TRBV5-1	NA	NA	TRBJ1-1	CASSPTGNTEAFF	TGCGCCAGCAGCCCGACAGGGAACACTGAAGCTTTCTTT
TRBV4-1	few	TRBD2	TRBJ2-7	CASSPTPTSGRPYEQYF	TGCGCCAGCAGCCCGACCCCGACTAGCGGGAGGCCCTACGAGCAGTACTTC
TRBV6-6	NA	NA	TRBJ2-3	CASSYLSMSDTQYF	TGTGCCAGCAGTTACTTATCCATGTCAGATACGCAGTATTTT
TRBV2	NA	NA	TRBJ1-1	CASGKGGAEAFF	TGTGCCAGCGGCAAAGGGGGAGCTGAAGCTTTCTTT
TRBV7-2	NA	TRBD1	TRBJ1-5	CASRITGASQPQHF	TGTGCCAGCAGGATAACAGGGGCAAGTCAGCCCCAGCATTTT
TRBV27	NA	NA	TRBJ2-6	CASSDLGTGANVLTF	TGTGCCAGCAGTGACCTCGGTACTGGGGCCAACGTCCTGACTTTC
TRBV6-1	NA	NA	TRBJ2-7	CASSEGWQMVSYEQYF	TGTGCCAGCAGTGAAGGGTGGCAAATGGTCTCCTACGAGCAGTACTTC
TRBV28	NA	TRBD1	TRBJ2-7	CASSNAQDRDYEQYF	TGTGCCAGCAGCAACGCCCAGGACAGGGACTACGAGCAGTACTTC
TRBV2	NA	TRBD1	TRBJ1-2	CASSGQGPGYTF	TGTGCCAGCAGTGGACAGGGTCCTGGCTACACCTTC
TRBV6-1	once	TRBD1	TRBJ2-7	CASSSDRGPYEQYF	TGTGCCAGCAGTTCGGACAGGGGGCCATACGAGCAGTACTTC
TRBV19	NA	NA	TRBJ2-6	CASSVGGSGANVLTF	TGTGCCAGTAGTGTGGGCGGCTCTGGGGCCAACGTCCTGACTTTC
TRBV7-8	once	NA	TRBJ2-7	CASSLGRPDGYEQYF	TGTGCCAGCAGCTTAGGACGCCCAGATGGGTACGAGCAGTACTTC
TRBV5-6	NA	TRBD1	TRBJ2-5	CASSWTGQKETQYF	TGTGCCAGCAGCTGGACGGGACAGAAAGAGACCCAGTACTTC
TRBV6-1	NA	NA	TRBJ1-1	CASREAFF	TGTGCCAGTAGAGAAGCTTTCTTT
TRBV7-8	once	NA	TRBJ1-1	CASSLGTSGGEAFF	TGTGCCAGCAGCTTGGGGACGTCCGGGGGTGAAGCTTTCTTT
TRBV5-1	NA	TRBD1	TRBJ2-2	CASSSGGSGELFF	TGCGCCAGCAGCTCAGGGGGATCCGGGGAGCTGTTTTTT
TRBV10-3	NA	TRBD1	TRBJ2-7	CAMDTGTGVGEQYF	TGTGCCATGGACACCGGGACAGGGGTTGGAGAGCAGTACTTC
TRBV2	NA	NA	TRBJ1-2	CASSASAGPYGYTF	TGTGCCAGCAGTGCCTCGGCAGGCCCATATGGCTACACCTTC
TRBV19	NA	TRBD2	TRBJ2-3	CASSPLSGLATDTQYF	TGTGCCAGTAGTCCACTTTCGGGACTAGCGACAGATACGCAGTATTTT
TRBV19	NA	TRBD1	TRBJ2-7	CASSREGQGTSYEQYF	TGTGCCAGTAGTAGGGAGGGACAGGGAACCTCCTACGAGCAGTACTTC
TRBV5-1	NA	NA	TRBJ2-1	CASSLENVGQFF	TGCGCCAGCAGCTTGGAGAACGTGGGGCAGTTCTTC
TRBV7-6	once	NA	TRBJ1-2	CASSLVQDYGYTF	TGTGCCAGCAGCTTAGTCCAGGACTATGGCTACACCTTC
TRBV29-1	NA	NA	TRBJ2-7	CSVSRRGTYEQYF	TGCAGCGTTTCACGCAGGGGTACCTACGAGCAGTACTTC
TRBV9	NA	TRBD1	TRBJ1-2	CASSAWTGGRGYTF	TGTGCCAGCAGCGCCTGGACAGGGGGCAGGGGCTACACCTTC
TRBV5-5	NA	TRBD1	TRBJ2-5	CASSSTGGPSQETQYF	TGTGCCAGCAGCTCAACAGGGGGTCCGAGTCAAGAGACCCAGTACTTC
TRBV30	NA	NA	TRBJ1-5	CAWSGQLNQPQHF	TGTGCCTGGAGTGGACAGCTAAATCAGCCCCAGCATTTT
TRBV30	NA	TRBD1	TRBJ1-5	CALDRGFNQPQHF	TGTGCCTTGGACAGGGGCTTCAATCAGCCCCAGCATTTT
TRBV5-6	NA	NA	TRBJ1-5	CASSFPKTVGCQPQHF	TGTGCCAGCAGCTTTCCCAAAACGGTCGGTTGTCAGCCCCAGCATTTT
TRBV2	NA	NA	TRBJ1-4	CASRGPVGEKLFF	TGTGCCAGCAGGGGTCCAGTTGGTGAAAAACTGTTTTTT
TRBV6-5	NA	TRBD2	TRBJ2-1	CASSYPGLAGDEQFF	TGTGCCAGCAGTTACCCGGGACTAGCGGGAGATGAGCAGTTCTTC
TRBV30	NA	TRBD2	TRBJ2-1	CAWNSGTSGPIEQFF	TGTGCCTGGAACTCCGGGACTAGCGGCCCCATTGAGCAGTTCTTC
TRBV7-3	NA	NA	TRBJ1-3	CASSLDQTGNTIYF	TGTGCCAGCAGCTTAGACCAGACTGGAAACACCATATATTTT
TRBV27	NA	NA	TRBJ2-1	CASSLSGDEQFF	TGTGCCAGCAGTCTATCAGGGGATGAGCAGTTCTTC
TRBV30	once	NA	TRBJ1-4	CAWSVLHQEKLFF	TGTGCCTGGAGTGTACTACACCAAGAAAAACTGTTTTTT
TRBV19	NA	NA	TRBJ1-1	CASRGGTANTEAFF	TGTGCCAGCCGCGGAGGGACGGCGAACACTGAAGCTTTCTTT
TRBV5-1	NA	NA	TRBJ2-1	CASCERPYNNEQFF	TGCGCCAGTTGTGAGCGGCCGTATAACAATGAGCAGTTCTTC
TRBV5-1	NA	TRBD2	TRBJ2-1	CASSLGGTSGRALNEQFF	TGCGCCAGCAGCTTGGGCGGGACTAGCGGGAGGGCGCTGAATGAGCAGTTCTTC
TRBV5-4	NA	NA	TRBJ2-5	CASSSLSETQYF	TGTGCCAGCAGCTCCCTATCGGAGACCCAGTACTTC
TRBV6-1	NA	TRBD2	TRBJ2-1	CASTIAGGPGYEQFF	TGTGCCAGCACCATAGCGGGAGGGCCCGGGTATGAGCAGTTCTTC